The clone carrying this T cell receptor (beta chain) was counted at least ten times. These data are taken from a study of T-cell reconstitution after alpha-beta-depleted transplantation in children. The CDR3 length is 15 residues. From germline, CDR1 is SGHRS and CDR2 YFSETQ. Trimming cost V 0 bases and J 5 bases; bases outside gene matches: 2. Unique molecular identifiers were used in preparing the TCRbeta library. TCRdb re-called the PCR reads through MiXCR, storing one row per CDR3 protein. Of about 540,000 distinct CDR3 sequences listed, approximately 30% were seen once; the top ten hold 35% to 40%.

The chain employs TRBV5-1 and TRBJ2-3; 11 bases match TRBD2. This sequence originates from a boy under three years old with Wiskott-Aldrich syndrome, due to receive a stem cell transplant. Sample: PBMCs, taken before TCRalphabeta/CD19-depleted stem cell transplant. CDR3 bases: TGCGCCAGCAGCTTGGAGCTAGCGGGAGGAGATACGCAGTATTTT. Translated, it gives CASSLELAGGDTQYF.